Listed here is a single TCR beta chain. Its antigen is as yet unknown. Since a much larger clone is just one base distant, this may be a read error. The protocol attached unique molecular identifiers to individual cDNA molecules. TCRdb reprocessed the 5' RACE reads with MiXCR, giving one entry per CDR3 protein. Among 81,000 or so distinct CDR3 sequences listed, approximately 12% were seen once. The entry originates in a study of early T cells in non-severe SARS-CoV-2 infection. Study background: Sequencing was performed on bulk RNA from unsorted whole blood, leaving chains unpaired.

General study points: The VDJdb matching leaned toward anti-spike CD8 responses and overlooked private and CD4 specificities.

CDR3 size: 15 residues. Germline-derived CDR1 and CDR2 are MNHEY and SVGAGI. The sequenced sample consisted of whole blood. The rearrangement links TRBV6-5 to TRBJ1-1; D not certain. This TCR came from an adult who was a healthcare worker with PCR-confirmed SARS-CoV-2 infection or an uninfected control (not recorded which). The CDR3 DNA follows: TGTACCACCTCACCGTTTTACACCCTGAACACTGAAGCTTTCTTT. It yields the protein CTTSPFYTLNTEAFF.